The clone carrying this TCR beta chain has more than one count but fewer than ten. Its target is unknown. This specimen belongs to a study of beta chain features in type 1 diabetes. General observations from the study: Any role of HLA type in TCRB rearrangement remained unresolved here. Researchers reported that naive, central memory and Treg TCRB repertoires appeared more similar in patients than in healthy donors. Moderately but significantly shorter TCRB CDR3s were found in Type 1 diabetes patients in all four CD4+ subsets.

The V end was cut by 4 bases, the J end by 1 base, with 10 bases between. The germline V gene encodes CDR1 GTSNPN and CDR2 SVGIG (reference sequence). This CDR3 has 13 amino acids. Each sorted fraction was over 95% pure. As every portion of the isolated RNA was reverse transcribed, the sequencing read expressed TCRB transcripts. Clones were read by immunoSEQ multiplex PCR, and TCRdb kept only the in-frame ones, dropping some. The sample contains some 290,000 clones, 13% to 15% of which appear only once. The rearrangement joins TRBV30 to TRBJ1-1, with D perhaps TRBD1 (5 bases). The sample taken for sequencing was naive CD4+ T cells from blood. The receptor comes from a man aged 30-40 years with type 1 diabetes. The CDR3 protein is CAWIRGRNTEAFF. CDR3 DNA: TGTGCCTGGATTAGGGGTCGGAACACTGAAGCTTTCTTT.